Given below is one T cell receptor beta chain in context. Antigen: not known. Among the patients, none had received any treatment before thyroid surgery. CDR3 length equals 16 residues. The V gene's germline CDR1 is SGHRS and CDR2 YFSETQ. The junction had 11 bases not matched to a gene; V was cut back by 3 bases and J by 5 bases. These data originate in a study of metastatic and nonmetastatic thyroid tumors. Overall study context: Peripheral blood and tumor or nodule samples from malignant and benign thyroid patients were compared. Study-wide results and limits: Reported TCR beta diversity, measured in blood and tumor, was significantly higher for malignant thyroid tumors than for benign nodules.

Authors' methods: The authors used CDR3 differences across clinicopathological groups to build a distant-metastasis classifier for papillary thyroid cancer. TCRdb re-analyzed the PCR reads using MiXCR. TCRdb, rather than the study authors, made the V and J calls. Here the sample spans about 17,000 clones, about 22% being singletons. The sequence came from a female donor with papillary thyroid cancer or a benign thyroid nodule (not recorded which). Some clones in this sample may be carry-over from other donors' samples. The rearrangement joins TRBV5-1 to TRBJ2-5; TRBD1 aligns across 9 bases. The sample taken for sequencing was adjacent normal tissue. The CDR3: CASSSPRDRVDETQYF. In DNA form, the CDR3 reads TGCGCCAGCAGCTCCCCGAGGGACAGGGTTGATGAGACCCAGTACTTC. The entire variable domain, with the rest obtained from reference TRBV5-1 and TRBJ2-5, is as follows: KAGVTQTPRYLIKTRGQQVTLSCSPISGHRSVSWYQQTPGQGLQFLFEYFSETQRNKGNFPGRFSGRQFSNSRSEMNVSTLELGDSALYLCASSSPRDRVDETQYFGPGTRLLVL.